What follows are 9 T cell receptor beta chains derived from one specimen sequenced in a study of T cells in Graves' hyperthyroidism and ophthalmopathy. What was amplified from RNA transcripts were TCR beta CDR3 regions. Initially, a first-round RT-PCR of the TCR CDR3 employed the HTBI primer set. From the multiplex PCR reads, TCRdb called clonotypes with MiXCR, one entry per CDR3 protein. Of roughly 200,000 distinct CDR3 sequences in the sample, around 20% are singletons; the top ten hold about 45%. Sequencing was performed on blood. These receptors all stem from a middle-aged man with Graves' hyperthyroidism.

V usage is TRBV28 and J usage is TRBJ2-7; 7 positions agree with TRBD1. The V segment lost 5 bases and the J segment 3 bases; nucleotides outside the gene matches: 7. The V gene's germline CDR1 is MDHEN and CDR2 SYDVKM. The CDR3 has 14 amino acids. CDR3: CASSPGQSIYEQYF. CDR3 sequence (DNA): TGTGCCAGCAGTCCGGGACAGTCGATCTACGAGCAGTACTTC.

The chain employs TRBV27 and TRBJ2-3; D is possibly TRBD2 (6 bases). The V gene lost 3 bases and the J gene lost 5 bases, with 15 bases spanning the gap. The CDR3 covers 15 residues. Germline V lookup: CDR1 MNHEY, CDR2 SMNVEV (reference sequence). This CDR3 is CASSFVRDLGDTQYF. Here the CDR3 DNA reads TGTGCCAGCAGTTTCGTCAGGGACTTGGGAGATACGCAGTATTTT.

The CDR3 region has the DNA TGTGCCTGGACGGGCGGAGTAGATACGCAGTATTTT. As protein: CAWTGGVDTQYF. The chain employs TRBV30 and TRBJ2-3; unclear D gene. The V gene's germline CDR1 is GTSNPN and CDR2 SVGIG (reference sequence). V was pared by 4 bases and J by 5 bases, with 10 bases between. The CDR3 consists of 12 residues.

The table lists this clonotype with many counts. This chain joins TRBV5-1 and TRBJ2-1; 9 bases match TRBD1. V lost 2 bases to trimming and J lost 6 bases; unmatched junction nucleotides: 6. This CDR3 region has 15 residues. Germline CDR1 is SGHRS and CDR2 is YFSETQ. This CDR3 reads CASSFSGTGINEQFF. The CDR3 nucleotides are TGCGCCAGCAGCTTCTCGGGGACAGGGATCAATGAGCAGTTCTTC.

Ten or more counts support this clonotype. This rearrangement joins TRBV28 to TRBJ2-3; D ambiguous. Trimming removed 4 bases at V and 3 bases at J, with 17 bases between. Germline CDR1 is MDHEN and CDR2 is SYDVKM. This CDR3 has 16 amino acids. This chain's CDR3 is CASSSATGVDTDTQYF. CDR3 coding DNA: TGTGCCAGCAGTTCCGCGACGGGTGTTGATACAGATACGCAGTATTTT.

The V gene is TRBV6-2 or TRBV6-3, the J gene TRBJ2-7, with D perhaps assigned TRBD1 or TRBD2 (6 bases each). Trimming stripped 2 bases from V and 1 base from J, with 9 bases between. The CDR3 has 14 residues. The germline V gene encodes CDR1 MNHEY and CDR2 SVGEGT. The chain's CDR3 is CASSYTGTSYEQYF. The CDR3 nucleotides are TGTGCCAGCAGTTACACAGGGACTTCCTACGAGCAGTACTTC.

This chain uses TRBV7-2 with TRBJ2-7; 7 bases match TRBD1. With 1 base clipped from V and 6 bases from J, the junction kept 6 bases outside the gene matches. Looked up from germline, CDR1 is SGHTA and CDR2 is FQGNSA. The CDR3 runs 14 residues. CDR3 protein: CASSLGGGAVEQYF. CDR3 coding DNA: TGTGCCAGCAGCTTAGGAGGGGGCGCGGTCGAGCAGTACTTC.

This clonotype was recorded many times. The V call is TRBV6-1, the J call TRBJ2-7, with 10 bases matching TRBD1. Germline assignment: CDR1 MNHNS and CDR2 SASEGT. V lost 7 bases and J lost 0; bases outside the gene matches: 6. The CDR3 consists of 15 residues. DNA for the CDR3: TGTGCCAGCAACTGGGGACAGGGGATCTCCTACGAGCAGTACTTC. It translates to CASNWGQGISYEQYF.

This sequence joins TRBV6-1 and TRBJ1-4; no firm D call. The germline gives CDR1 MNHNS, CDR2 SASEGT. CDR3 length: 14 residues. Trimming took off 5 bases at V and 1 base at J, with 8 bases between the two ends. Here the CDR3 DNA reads TGTGCCAGCAGTTTGCGGGTAACTAATGAAAAACTGTTTTTT. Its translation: CASSLRVTNEKLFF.